This T cell receptor (beta chain) was obtained from a study of blood T cell repertoires in COVID-19. Overall study: T cells, B-cell-depleted T cells, or PBMCs supplied cDNA or gDNA.

Germline V gives CDR1 SGHDT, CDR2 YYEEEE. CDR3 size: 15 residues. V dropped 3 bases and J dropped 4; count of bases not matched to a gene: 9. The method was immunoSEQ multiplex PCR; TCRdb's version includes in-frame clones alone and lacks a portion of them. The table lists some 350,000 clones, approximately 92% of them singletons. Cohort 3 recovery required two negative PCRs, clearance, or symptom resolution. The chain is built from TRBV5-6 and TRBJ2-7; the match to TRBD1 covers 8 bases. The specimen sequenced was PBMCs or T cells enriched from blood (not recorded which). This clonotype was obtained from a man aged 18 to 30 who had recovered from COVID-19. This CDR3 is CASSYRDRPFYEQYF. CDR3 DNA: TGTGCCAGCAGCTATCGGGACAGGCCATTTTACGAGCAGTACTTC. Together with reference TRBV5-6 and TRBJ2-7, the CDR3 gives the full variable domain: DAGVTQSPTHLIKTRGQQVTLRCSPKSGHDTVSWYQQALGQGPQFIFQYYEEEERQRGNFPDRFSGHQFPNYSSELNVNALLLGDSALYLCASSYRDRPFYEQYFGPGTRLTVT.